This record covers a single T cell receptor beta chain. The antigen is unknown. J lost 5 bases, V lost 0 bases, and 2 bases had no gene match. Germline V lookup: CDR1 SGHKS, CDR2 YYEKEE (reference sequence). The CDR3 covers 15 residues. 1-10 million cryopreserved PBMC were held in samples before DNA extraction. The sample comes from a study of long-term antiretroviral therapy in people with HIV. Whole-study results and caveats: An increase in diversity followed ART, yet levels stayed below transplant donor controls. Dominant in the repertoire at all time points were clones expanded before ART. Blood in the study was drawn between the mid-2000s and the late 2010s, possibly under older ART regimens, which may be less effective than current ones.

The run of the v3.0 immunoSEQ assay was at survey level. TCRdb's copy holds only in-frame clones and misses some; the assay was immunoSEQ multiplex PCR. The sample records around 33,000 clones, roughly 80% being singletons. Sequenced here: unsorted PBMCs, sampled 0.3 years after starting antiretroviral therapy. The chain is built from TRBV5-5 and TRBJ1-4, with TRBD1 matching over 9 bases. The clonotype originates from a young man with HIV. CDR3 region: CASSLAGTGNEKLFF. In nucleotides, the CDR3 is TGTGCCAGCAGCTTGGCCGGGACAGGGAATGAAAAACTGTTTTTT.